This TCR beta chain was captured by sequencing in a study of shared clonotypes between healthy human individuals. Turning to the study itself: Donors consisted of two women and three men between 18 and 49.

Memory CD4+ cells were the fraction left after CD45RA+ naive selection. The trim removed 8 bases at V and 4 bases at J, leaving 6 bases unmatched. Germline lookup yields CDR1 SGHAT and CDR2 FQDESV (reference sequence). This CDR3 is 14 amino acids long. Sequencing was performed with immunoSEQ multiplex PCR; in TCRdb, only in-frame clones are kept and a portion is missing. Seen here are about 1 million clones, 78% observed once, and the top ten hold more than 0.5%. Sequenced sample: memory CD4+ T cells from PBMCs. Subset here: CD45RA-negative fraction. The TCR sequence derives from a man aged 18-30 years in good health. Some clones in this sample may be carry-over from other donors' samples. V is TRBV11-1 and J is TRBJ1-2; 11 bases line up with TRBD1. CDR3: CASGGTGGTYGYTF. CDR3 nucleotides: TGTGCCAGCGGCGGGACAGGGGGGACCTATGGCTACACCTTC.